This entry lists 20 T cell receptor beta chains sequenced from one sample in a study of a mutant IDH1 vaccine in newly diagnosed glioma. As for time point: week 35, safety follow-up. Each vaccine dose was 300 ug of mutant IDH1 20-mer peptide, with topical imiquimod. TCRdb's table, derived via immunoSEQ multiplex PCR, lists solely in-frame clones and lacks some. The data hold about 64,000 clones, with about 74% observed a single time. Antigens of these TCRs are unknown. The sequencing here drew on PBMCs, taken from a glioma patient whose treatment included an IDH1 peptide vaccine. These receptors were taken from a man aged 45-65 years with glioma.

This sequence joins TRBV6-5 and TRBJ1-4; D may be TRBD1 (5 bases). V lost 4 bases and J 0 bases, leaving 6 bases between the germline ends. The length of the CDR3 is 14 residues. Germline loops: CDR1 MNHEY, CDR2 SVGAGI. The CDR3 here is CASSSGSTNEKLFF. DNA for the CDR3: TGTGCCAGCAGTTCAGGGTCAACTAATGAAAAACTGTTTTTT.

This clone appeared a few times. J is TRBJ2-1 and V is TRBV30, with 11 bases lining up with TRBD1. Trimming cost V 4 bases and J 5 bases; bases outside gene matches: 16. Germline V lookup: CDR1 GTSNPN, CDR2 SVGIG (reference sequence). The CDR3 is 18 residues long. CDR3 sequence: CAWNTGQGVNLEDNEQFF. DNA of the CDR3: TGTGCCTGGAATACGGGACAGGGGGTAAATTTAGAGGACAATGAGCAGTTCTTC.

The chain recombines TRBV7-9 with TRBJ1-2; TRBD1 is a possible D gene (6 bases). The CDR3 consists of 13 residues. V was clipped by 5 bases and J by 4 bases, with 11 bases between them. CDR1 and CDR2 from the germline V gene are SEHNR and FQNEAQ (reference sequence). This CDR3 is CASSRTEGYGYTF. DNA for the CDR3: TGTGCCAGCAGCCGGACAGAGGGCTATGGCTACACCTTC. The full variable domain, in which reference TRBV7-9 and TRBJ1-2 provide the parts outside the CDR3, is DTGVSQNPRHKITKRGQNVTFRCDPISEHNRLYWYRQTLGQGPEFLTYFQNEAQLEKSRLLSDRFSAERPKGSFSTLEIQRTEQGDSAMYLCASSRTEGYGYTFGSGTRLTVV.

The CDR3 nucleotides are TGTGCCAGCACCTCCGGGGGGGGTTATAATTCACCCCTCCACTTT. Translation gives CASTSGGGYNSPLHF. This chain joins TRBV6-1 and TRBJ1-6; D is perhaps TRBD1 (5 bases). CDR1 and CDR2 (germline): MNHNS, SASEGT. V lost 7 bases and J lost 4, with 14 bases in between. The length of the CDR3 is 15 residues.

The V call is TRBV6-5, the J call TRBJ2-1; the D gene is possibly TRBD2 (6 bases). The CDR3 extends over 15 amino acids. The ends were cut back, 0 bases at V and 4 bases at J, with 10 bases in the middle. CDR1 MNHEY and CDR2 SVGAGI come from the germline V gene. CDR3 DNA sequence: TGTGCCAGCAGTTACTCCCCAGGAGGGTACAATGAGCAGTTCTTC. Translation gives CASSYSPGGYNEQFF.

The V call is TRBV5-4, the J call TRBJ2-3, with 9 bases matching TRBD2. J gave up 5 bases and V 0 bases, and 7 bases lay outside the gene matches. The CDR3 length is 16 residues. Germline-derived CDR1 and CDR2 are SGHNT and YYREEE (reference sequence). Here the CDR3 reads CASSLAGGGAEDTQYF. The CDR3, as DNA: TGTGCCAGCAGCTTGGCTGGCGGGGGGGCGGAAGATACGCAGTATTTT.

The chain employs TRBV10-3 and TRBJ1-2, with 9 bases identical to TRBD1. V gave up 8 bases and J gave up 4 bases; unmatched junction bases: 5. This CDR3 has 13 residues. The V gene's germline CDR1 is ENHRY and CDR2 SYGVKD. CDR3: CAISGQGSYGYTF. CDR3 DNA sequence: TGTGCCATCTCGGGACAGGGAAGCTATGGCTACACCTTC.

This chain connects TRBV29-1 to TRBJ1-1; D is uncertain. Germline V lookup: CDR1 SQVTM, CDR2 ANQGSEA. V was shortened by 4 bases and J by 1 base, with 13 bases between the two germline ends. The length of the CDR3 is 14 residues. The CDR3 spells CSVVRVGGNTEAFF. The DNA of the CDR3 is TGCAGCGTTGTCCGGGTTGGAGGGAACACTGAAGCTTTCTTT.

This chain uses TRBV5-1 with TRBJ1-4; TRBD1 might be the D (6 bases). The CDR3 totals 15 residues. The germline V and J ends were trimmed by 4 bases and 3 bases, with 13 bases remaining between them. Germline V lookup: CDR1 SGHRS, CDR2 YFSETQ. In DNA form, the CDR3 reads TGCGCCAGCAGCCTCTCAGGGGTGGCTAATGAAAAACTGTTTTTT. It translates to CASSLSGVANEKLFF.

The V call is TRBV25-1, the J call TRBJ1-4, with D unresolved. V dropped 3 bases and J dropped 0 bases, with 8 bases sitting between them. The V gene's germline CDR1 is MGHDK and CDR2 SYGVNS. CDR3 length: 15 residues. The CDR3 sequence: CASSDTKTTNEKLFF. The CDR3 coding sequence is TGTGCCAGCAGTGATACCAAGACAACTAATGAAAAACTGTTTTTT.

This chain joins TRBV19 and TRBJ2-1, with TRBD2 matching 12 bases. V shed 7 bases and J 9 bases; nucleotides not matched to a gene: 7. CDR1 LNHDA and CDR2 SQIVND come from the germline V gene (reference sequence). The CDR3 runs 14 residues. The CDR3 region is CASTASGGAAEQFF. DNA for the CDR3: TGTGCCAGTACCGCTAGCGGGGGGGCAGCTGAGCAGTTCTTC.

This clone occurred a few times. The chain has TRBV9 and TRBJ1-4; TRBD1 matches at 7 bases. This CDR3 has 15 amino acids. Germline assignment: CDR1 SGDLS and CDR2 YYNGEE. V lost 0 bases to trimming and J lost 4 bases; unmatched junction nucleotides: 3. The CDR3 sequence is CASSVGTGVNEKLFF. Written as DNA, the CDR3 is TGTGCCAGCAGCGTAGGAACAGGGGTTAATGAAAAACTGTTTTTT.

The count of this clone is one. The chain has TRBV10-3 and TRBJ2-1, with 7 bases fitting TRBD1. Germline V gene sequence: CDR1 ENHRY, CDR2 SYGVKD. CDR3 size: 13 residues. V dropped 4 bases and J dropped 4; count of bases not matched to a gene: 1. The CDR3 protein is CAISGGQYNEQFF. The CDR3 DNA reads TGTGCCATCAGTGGGGGACAGTACAATGAGCAGTTCTTC.

V gene TRBV15 combines with J gene TRBJ1-1; 10 nucleotides match TRBD1. The CDR3 is 16 residues long. V dropped 2 bases and J dropped 4; count of bases not matched to a gene: 7. Germline V lookup: CDR1 LNHNV, CDR2 YYDKDF (reference sequence). The CDR3 region has the DNA TGTGCCACCAGCAGATACAGGACAGGGGGAATCACTGAAGCTTTCTTT. Amino acid sequence: CATSRYRTGGITEAFF.

V is TRBV5-1 and J is TRBJ2-7, with D hard to call. Between the trimmed V and J ends, which lost 3 bases and 3 bases, there was a span of 7 bases. Germline V lookup: CDR1 SGHRS, CDR2 YFSETQ. The CDR3 totals 12 residues. CDR3 sequence: CASSSDHYEQYF. CDR3 in DNA: TGCGCCAGCAGCTCGGACCACTACGAGCAGTACTTC.

The chain carries TRBV6-5 and TRBJ1-2; no clear D. Germline CDR1 and CDR2: MNHEY and SVGAGI. The V end lost 2 bases, the J end lost 4 bases, and 14 bases lay between the germline ends. The CDR3 spans 15 residues. As DNA, the CDR3 is TGTGCCAGCAGTTACCGCCTTCGCCCCCTCTATGGCTACACCTTC. Translated, it gives CASSYRLRPLYGYTF.

The genes are TRBV9 and TRBJ2-5; D possibly corresponds to TRBD1 (6 bases). Germline V gives CDR1 SGDLS, CDR2 YYNGEE. This CDR3 spans 12 amino acids. V was shortened by 3 bases and J by 13 bases, with 16 bases between the two germline ends. DNA for the CDR3: TGTGCCAGCAGCGCCCAACAGGGATCGGTGTACTTC. It is translated as CASSAQQGSVYF.

This chain uses TRBV19 with TRBJ1-1, with D maybe TRBD1 (6 bases). The CDR3 has 13 residues. Trimming removed 4 bases at V and 5 bases at J, with 11 bases between. Looked up from germline, CDR1 is LNHDA and CDR2 is SQIVND (reference sequence). This chain's CDR3 is CASSRGGRTEAFF. CDR3 DNA: TGTGCCAGTAGTAGAGGGGGAAGGACTGAAGCTTTCTTT. Full variable domain (rest looked up from reference TRBV19 and TRBJ1-1): DGGITQSPKYLFRKEGQNVTLSCEQNLNHDAMYWYRQDPGQGLRLIYYSQIVNDFQKGDIAEGYSVSREKKESFPLTVTSAQKNPTAFYLCASSRGGRTEAFFGQGTRLTVV.

The chain couples TRBV7-2 to TRBJ2-5; a weak D match, TRBD2 (7 bases). Per the germline V gene, CDR1 is SGHTA and CDR2 is FQGNSA. Trimming cost V 3 bases and J 5 bases, with 19 bases left between them. The CDR3 consists of 16 residues. CDR3 bases: TGTGCCAGCAGCTTGAACCTTGGGGGGGGCGGGGAGACCCAGTACTTC. Protein product: CASSLNLGGGGETQYF.

In DNA, the CDR3 is TGCGCCAGCAGCTTGGGGCAGGGGAAGTACGAGCAGTACTTC. This gives the protein CASSLGQGKYEQYF. The chain carries TRBV5-1 and TRBJ2-7, with D tentatively TRBD1 (6 bases). The V gene lost 0 bases and the J gene lost 4 bases, with 11 bases spanning the gap. Germline V gene sequence: CDR1 SGHRS, CDR2 YFSETQ. CDR3 length: 14 residues. The variable domain in full, with the rest retrieved from reference TRBV5-1 and TRBJ2-7, is KAGVTQTPRYLIKTRGQQVTLSCSPISGHRSVSWYQQTPGQGLQFLFEYFSETQRNKGNFPGRFSGRQFSNSRSEMNVSTLELGDSALYLCASSLGQGKYEQYFGPGTRLTVT.